The 11 T cell receptor beta chains given below trace back to one sample, sequenced in a study of T cell responses to AZD1222 COVID-19 vaccine. Sequencing was performed with immunoSEQ multiplex PCR; in TCRdb, only in-frame clones are kept and a portion is missing. This table holds around 100,000 clones, roughly 85% found once. The sequencing used peripheral blood, collected on day 0 of AZD1222 vaccination. Receptors were obtained from an adult in good health.

This chain links TRBV30 with TRBJ1-2; D gene uncertain. The V end was cut by 3 bases, the J end by 5 bases, with 13 bases between. This CDR3 has 13 residues. Looked up from germline, CDR1 is GTSNPN and CDR2 is SVGIG (reference sequence). This CDR3 reads CAWRGRGQYGYTF. The CDR3 nucleotides are TGTGCCTGGAGGGGGAGAGGGCAATATGGCTACACCTTC.

The genes are TRBV5-4 and TRBJ2-3, with 8 bases aligning to TRBD2. This CDR3 is 15 amino acids long. Germline CDR1 reads SGHNT; CDR2 reads YYREEE (reference sequence). Trimming took 4 bases from V and 3 from J; bases not matched to a gene: 7. The CDR3 nucleotides read TGTGCCAGCAGCGCACGCGGGGGGAGTACAGATACGCAGTATTTT. This encodes CASSARGGSTDTQYF. Full variable domain (remainder filled in from reference TRBV5-4 and TRBJ2-3): ETGVTQSPTHLIKTRGQQVTLRCSSQSGHNTVSWYQQALGQGPQFIFQYYREEENGRGNFPPRFSGLQFPNYSSELNVNALELDDSALYLCASSARGGSTDTQYFGPGTRLTVL.

DNA of the CDR3: TGTGCCAGCAGTAGGAGTTCCAGCGAAAAACTGTTTTTT. Translating it yields CASSRSSSEKLFF. This chain uses TRBV5-8 with TRBJ1-4; D not certain. V was cut by 5 bases and J by 8 bases, with 13 bases left in between. The CDR3 is made up of 13 amino acids. Germline CDR1 is SGHTS and CDR2 is YDEGEE.

In its sample, this clone was seen once. The chain employs TRBV30 and TRBJ1-4; no definite D call. CDR3 length equals 13 residues. Between the trimmed V and J ends, which lost 2 bases and 8 bases, there was a span of 12 bases. Germline loops: CDR1 GTSNPN, CDR2 SVGIG (reference sequence). CDR3 protein: CAWSPNPGEKLFF. DNA of the CDR3: TGTGCCTGGAGTCCAAACCCTGGAGAAAAACTGTTTTTT.

The chain carries TRBV30 and TRBJ2-3; the D gene is possibly TRBD2 (5 bases). This CDR3 has 13 amino acids. Germline lookup yields CDR1 GTSNPN and CDR2 SVGIG (reference sequence). Trimming took off 5 bases at V and 0 bases at J, with 9 bases between the two ends. In nucleotides, the CDR3 is TGTGCCTGGGGCGGGTCTAGCACAGATACGCAGTATTTT. Translation: CAWGGSSTDTQYF.

The J gene is TRBJ2-7, the V gene TRBV6-2 or TRBV6-3; D may correspond to TRBD1 or TRBD2 (5 bases each). Looked up from germline, CDR1 is MNHEY and CDR2 is SVGEGT. The V gene lost 7 bases and the J gene lost 3 bases, with 16 bases spanning the gap. The CDR3 covers 14 residues. The CDR3, as DNA: TGTGCCAGCACCCCCGCCGGGGCCCTCTACGAGCAGTACTTC. Its translation: CASTPAGALYEQYF.

The chain links TRBV7-3 to TRBJ1-1; 7 bases agree with TRBD1. This CDR3 spans 13 amino acids. V trimming: 3 bases; J trimming: 6 bases; junction bases outside the gene matches: 4. Germline assignment: CDR1 SGHTA and CDR2 FQGTGA. The CDR3 region is CASSLTGTAEAFF. CDR3 DNA: TGTGCCAGCAGCTTGACAGGGACGGCTGAAGCTTTCTTT.

This chain joins TRBV2 and TRBJ1-5, with D unclear. Trimming left V 2 bases short and J 11 bases short, with 16 bases between. The CDR3 has 14 residues. Germline-derived CDR1 and CDR2 are SNHLY and FYNNEI. The CDR3 is CASSEMGAGRSQHF. The CDR3 bases are TGTGCCAGCAGTGAAATGGGAGCGGGCAGGTCCCAGCATTTT.

J is TRBJ2-1 and V is TRBV16; D is uncertain. This CDR3 region has 12 residues. CDR1 and CDR2 from the germline V gene are KGHSY and FQNENV. Trimming removed 2 bases at V and 6 bases at J, with 5 bases between. The CDR3 reads CASSQSGNEQFF. The CDR3 DNA is TGTGCCAGCAGCCAAAGTGGCAATGAGCAGTTCTTC.

This CDR3 is CAIAGQLNTEAFF. The DNA of the CDR3 is TGTGCCATCGCCGGGCAGTTGAACACTGAAGCTTTCTTT. The chain combines TRBV10-3 with TRBJ1-1; no firm D call. The germline V gene has CDR1 ENHRY and CDR2 SYGVKD. V was pared by 8 bases and J by 0 bases, with 10 bases between. The CDR3 is 13 residues long.

J is TRBJ1-1 and V is TRBV6-5; D is uncertain. Trimming cost V 7 bases and J 7 bases, with 10 bases left between them. Per the germline V gene, CDR1 is MNHEY and CDR2 is SVGAGI. The CDR3 is made up of 11 amino acids. The CDR3 loop reads CASKGQFEAFF. Written as DNA, the CDR3 is TGTGCCAGCAAAGGGCAGTTTGAAGCTTTCTTT.